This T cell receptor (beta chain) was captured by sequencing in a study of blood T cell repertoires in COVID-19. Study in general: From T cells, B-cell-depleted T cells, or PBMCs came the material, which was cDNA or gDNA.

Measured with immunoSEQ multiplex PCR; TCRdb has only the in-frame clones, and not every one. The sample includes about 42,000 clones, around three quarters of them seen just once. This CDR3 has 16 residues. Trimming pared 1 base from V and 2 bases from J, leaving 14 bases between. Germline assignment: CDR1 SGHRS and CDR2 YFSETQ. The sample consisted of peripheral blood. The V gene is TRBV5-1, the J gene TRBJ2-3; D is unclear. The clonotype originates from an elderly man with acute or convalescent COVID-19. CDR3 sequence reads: CASSLTPSGITDTQYF. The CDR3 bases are TGCGCCAGCAGCTTGACCCCTTCGGGTATCACAGATACGCAGTATTTT.